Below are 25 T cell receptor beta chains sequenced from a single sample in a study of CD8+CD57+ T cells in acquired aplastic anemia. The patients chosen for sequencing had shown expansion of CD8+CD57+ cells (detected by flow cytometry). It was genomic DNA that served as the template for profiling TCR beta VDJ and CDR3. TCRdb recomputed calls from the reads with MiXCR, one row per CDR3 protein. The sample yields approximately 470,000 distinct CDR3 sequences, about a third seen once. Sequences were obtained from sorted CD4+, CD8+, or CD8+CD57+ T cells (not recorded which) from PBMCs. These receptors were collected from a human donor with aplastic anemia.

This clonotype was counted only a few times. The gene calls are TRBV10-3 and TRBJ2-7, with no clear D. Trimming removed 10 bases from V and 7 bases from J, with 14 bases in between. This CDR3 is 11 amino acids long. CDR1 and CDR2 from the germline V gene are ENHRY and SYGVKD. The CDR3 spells CATSDGVEQYF. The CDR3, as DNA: TGTGCCACCTCGGACGGAGTTGAGCAGTACTTC.

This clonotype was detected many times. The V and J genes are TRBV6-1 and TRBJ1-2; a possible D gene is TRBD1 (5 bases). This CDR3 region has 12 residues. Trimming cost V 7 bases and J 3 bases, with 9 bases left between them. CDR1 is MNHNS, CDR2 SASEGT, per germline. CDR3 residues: CASMGDDYGYTF. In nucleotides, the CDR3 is TGTGCCAGCATGGGGGACGACTATGGCTACACCTTC.

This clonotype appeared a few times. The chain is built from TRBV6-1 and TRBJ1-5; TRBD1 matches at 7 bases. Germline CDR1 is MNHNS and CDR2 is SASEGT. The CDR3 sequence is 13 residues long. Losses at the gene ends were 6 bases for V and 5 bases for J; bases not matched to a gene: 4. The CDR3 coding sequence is TGTGCCAGCAGGGGAACAGGGGATCAGCCCCAGCATTTT. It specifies CASRGTGDQPQHF.

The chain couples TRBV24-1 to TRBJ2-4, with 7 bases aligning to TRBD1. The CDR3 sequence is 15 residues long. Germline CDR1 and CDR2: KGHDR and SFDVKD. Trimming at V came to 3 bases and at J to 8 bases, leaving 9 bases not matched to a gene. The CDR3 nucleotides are TGTGCCACCAGTGATCATAGGACAGGCTCGGACATTCAGTACTTC. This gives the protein CATSDHRTGSDIQYF.

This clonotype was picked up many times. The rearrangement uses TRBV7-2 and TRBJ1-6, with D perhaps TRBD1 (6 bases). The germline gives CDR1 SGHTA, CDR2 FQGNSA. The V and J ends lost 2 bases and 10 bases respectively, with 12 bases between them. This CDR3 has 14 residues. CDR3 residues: CASSLLGAQSPLHF. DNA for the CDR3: TGTGCCAGCAGCTTATTGGGGGCTCAGTCACCCCTCCACTTT.

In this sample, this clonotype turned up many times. Here the CDR3 reads CAISEGYEQYF. The CDR3 DNA is TGTGCCATCAGTGAGGGCTACGAGCAGTACTTC. V is TRBV10-3 and J is TRBJ2-7; D unresolved. Between the trimmed V and J ends, which lost 2 bases and 3 bases, there was a span of 2 bases. This CDR3 has 11 residues. CDR1 ENHRY and CDR2 SYGVKD come from the germline V gene.

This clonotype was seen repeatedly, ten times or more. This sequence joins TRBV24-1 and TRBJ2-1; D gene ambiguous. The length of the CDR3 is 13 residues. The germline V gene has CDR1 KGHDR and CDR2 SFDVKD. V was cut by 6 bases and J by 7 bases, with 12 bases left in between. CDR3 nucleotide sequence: TGTGCCACCAGTCACCTACTAACAAATGAGCAGTTCTTC. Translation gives CATSHLLTNEQFF.

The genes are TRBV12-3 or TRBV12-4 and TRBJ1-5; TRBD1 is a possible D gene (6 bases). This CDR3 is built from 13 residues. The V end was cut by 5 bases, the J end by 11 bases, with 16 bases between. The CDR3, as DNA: TGTGCCAGCAGTGTCACAGGGCCAGAGACCCAGCATTTT. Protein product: CASSVTGPETQHF.

For the CDR3, the DNA is TGTGCCACCAGCAGAGGCAGGGTCAACTCTGGTGGCTACACCTTC. Protein sequence: CATSRGRVNSGGYTF. The rearrangement joins TRBV15 to TRBJ1-2; tentative D call: TRBD1 (5 bases). CDR1 is LNHNV and CDR2 is YYDKDF in the germline V gene (reference sequence). The CDR3 is 15 amino acids. V lost 1 base to trimming and J lost 7 bases, with 16 bases between them.

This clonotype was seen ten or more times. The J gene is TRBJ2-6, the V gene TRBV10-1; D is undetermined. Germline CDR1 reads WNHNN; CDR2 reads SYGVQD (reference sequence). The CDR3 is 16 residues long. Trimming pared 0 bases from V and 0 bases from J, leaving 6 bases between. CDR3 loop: CASSESGSSGANVLTF. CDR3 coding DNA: TGCGCCAGCAGTGAGTCGGGCAGCTCTGGGGCCAACGTCCTGACTTTC.

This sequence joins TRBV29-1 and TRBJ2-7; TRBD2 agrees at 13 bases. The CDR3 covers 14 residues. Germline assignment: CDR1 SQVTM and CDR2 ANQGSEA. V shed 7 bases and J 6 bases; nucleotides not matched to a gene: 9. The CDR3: CSDRLAGGSGEQYF. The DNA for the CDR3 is TGCAGCGACAGACTAGCGGGAGGATCAGGCGAGCAGTACTTC.

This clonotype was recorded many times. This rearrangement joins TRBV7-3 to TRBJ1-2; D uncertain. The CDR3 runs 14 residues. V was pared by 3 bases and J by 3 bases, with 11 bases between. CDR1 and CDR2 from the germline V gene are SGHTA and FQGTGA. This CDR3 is CASSFFREDYGYTF. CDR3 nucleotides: TGTGCCAGCAGCTTTTTTCGGGAAGACTATGGCTACACCTTC.

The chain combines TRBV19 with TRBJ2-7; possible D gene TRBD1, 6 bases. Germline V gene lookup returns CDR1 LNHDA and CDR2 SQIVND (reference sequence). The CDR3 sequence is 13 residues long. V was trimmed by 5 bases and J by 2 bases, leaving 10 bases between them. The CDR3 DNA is TGTGCCAGTAGTCAACAGGGCGCCTACGAGCAGTACTTC. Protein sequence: CASSQQGAYEQYF.

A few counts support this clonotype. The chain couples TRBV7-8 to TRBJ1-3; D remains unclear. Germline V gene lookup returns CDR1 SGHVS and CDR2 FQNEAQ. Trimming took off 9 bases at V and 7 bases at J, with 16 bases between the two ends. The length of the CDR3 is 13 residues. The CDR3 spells CASHPLGENTIYF. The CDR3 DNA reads TGTGCCAGTCACCCCCTGGGAGAGAACACCATATATTTT.

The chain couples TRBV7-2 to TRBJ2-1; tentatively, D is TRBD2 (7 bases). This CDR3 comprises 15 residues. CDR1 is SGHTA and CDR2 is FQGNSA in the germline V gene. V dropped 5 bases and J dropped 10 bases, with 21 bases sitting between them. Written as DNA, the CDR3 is TGTGCCAGCAGCAAAGGAGATGTCGGGGGGCGAGAGCAGTTCTTC. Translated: CASSKGDVGGREQFF.

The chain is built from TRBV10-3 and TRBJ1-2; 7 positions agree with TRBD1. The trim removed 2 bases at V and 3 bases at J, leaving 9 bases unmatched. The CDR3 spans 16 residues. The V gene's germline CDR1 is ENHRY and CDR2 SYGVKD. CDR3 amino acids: CAISEGGGGAYYGYTF. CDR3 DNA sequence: TGTGCCATCAGTGAGGGTGGAGGGGGCGCATACTATGGCTACACCTTC.

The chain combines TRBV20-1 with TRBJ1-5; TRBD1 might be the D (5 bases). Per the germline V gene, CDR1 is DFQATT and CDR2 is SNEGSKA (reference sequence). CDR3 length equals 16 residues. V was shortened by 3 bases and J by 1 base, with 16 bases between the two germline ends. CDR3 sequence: CSASLVREWSNQPQHF. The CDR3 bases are TGCAGTGCTAGTTTGGTCAGGGAGTGGAGCAATCAGCCCCAGCATTTT.

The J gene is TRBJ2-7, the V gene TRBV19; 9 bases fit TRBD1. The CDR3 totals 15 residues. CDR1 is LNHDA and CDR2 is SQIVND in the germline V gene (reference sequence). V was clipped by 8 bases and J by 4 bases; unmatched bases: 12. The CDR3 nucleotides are TGTGCCAGTGGTGTGGGACAGGGACAGATATACGAGCAGTACTTC. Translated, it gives CASGVGQGQIYEQYF.

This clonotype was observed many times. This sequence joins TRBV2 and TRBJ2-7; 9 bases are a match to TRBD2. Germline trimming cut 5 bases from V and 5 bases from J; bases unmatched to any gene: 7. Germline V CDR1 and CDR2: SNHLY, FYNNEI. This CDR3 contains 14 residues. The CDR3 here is CASSPGTSLNEQYF. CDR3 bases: TGTGCCAGCAGTCCCGGGACTAGCTTGAACGAGCAGTACTTC.

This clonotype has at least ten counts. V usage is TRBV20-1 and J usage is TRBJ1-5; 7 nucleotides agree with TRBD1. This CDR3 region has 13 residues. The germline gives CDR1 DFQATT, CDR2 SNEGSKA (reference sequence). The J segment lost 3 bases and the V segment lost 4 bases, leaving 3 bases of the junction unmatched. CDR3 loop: CSAKGQANQPQHF. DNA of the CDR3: TGCAGTGCTAAAGGACAGGCCAATCAGCCCCAGCATTTT.

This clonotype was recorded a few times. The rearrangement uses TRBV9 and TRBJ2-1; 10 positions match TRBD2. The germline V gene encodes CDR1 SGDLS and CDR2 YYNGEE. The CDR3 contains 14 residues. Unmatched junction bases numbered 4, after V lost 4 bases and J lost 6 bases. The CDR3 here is CASSQLAGVNEQFF. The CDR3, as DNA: TGTGCCAGCAGCCAGCTAGCGGGAGTCAATGAGCAGTTCTTC.

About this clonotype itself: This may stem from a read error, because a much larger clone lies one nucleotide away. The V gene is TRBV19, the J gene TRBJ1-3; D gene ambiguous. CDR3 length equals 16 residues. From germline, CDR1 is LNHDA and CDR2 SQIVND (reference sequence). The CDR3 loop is CASSSWTASSGSTIYF. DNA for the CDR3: TGTGCCAGTAGTTCTTGGACGGCAAGCTCTGGAAGCACCATATATTTT.

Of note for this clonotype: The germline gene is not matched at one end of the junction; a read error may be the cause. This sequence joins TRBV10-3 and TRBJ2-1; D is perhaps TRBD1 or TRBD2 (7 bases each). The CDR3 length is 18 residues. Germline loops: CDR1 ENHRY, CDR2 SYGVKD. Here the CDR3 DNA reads TGTGCCAGCAGTGCACTCCCGTTGGGAGGGGGCAGGGACAATGAGCAGTTCTTC. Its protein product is CASSALPLGGGRDNEQFF.

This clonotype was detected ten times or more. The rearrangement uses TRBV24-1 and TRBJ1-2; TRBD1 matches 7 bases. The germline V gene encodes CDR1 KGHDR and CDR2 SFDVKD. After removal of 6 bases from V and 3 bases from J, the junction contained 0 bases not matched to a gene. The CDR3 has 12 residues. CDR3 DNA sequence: TGTGCCACCAGTCAGGGGGACTATGGCTACACCTTC. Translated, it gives CATSQGDYGYTF.

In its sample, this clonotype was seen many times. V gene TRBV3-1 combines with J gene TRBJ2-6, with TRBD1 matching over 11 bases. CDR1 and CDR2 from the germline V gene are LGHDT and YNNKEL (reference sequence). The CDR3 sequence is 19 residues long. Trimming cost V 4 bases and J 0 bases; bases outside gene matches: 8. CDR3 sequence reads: CASSPTLGQGGSGANVLTF. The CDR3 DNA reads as TGTGCCAGCAGCCCGACCCTGGGACAGGGGGGCTCTGGGGCCAACGTCCTGACTTTC.